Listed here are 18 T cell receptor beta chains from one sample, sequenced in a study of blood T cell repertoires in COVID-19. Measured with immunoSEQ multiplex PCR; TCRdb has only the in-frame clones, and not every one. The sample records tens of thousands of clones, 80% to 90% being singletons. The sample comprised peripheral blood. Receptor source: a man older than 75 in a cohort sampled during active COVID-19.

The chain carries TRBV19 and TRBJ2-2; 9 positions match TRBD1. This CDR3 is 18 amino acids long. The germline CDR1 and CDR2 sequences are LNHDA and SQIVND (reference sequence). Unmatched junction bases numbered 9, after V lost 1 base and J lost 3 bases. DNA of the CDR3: TGTGCCAGTAGTATAGGGCCCGGGACAGGGATATACACCGGGGAGCTGTTTTTT. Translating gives CASSIGPGTGIYTGELFF.

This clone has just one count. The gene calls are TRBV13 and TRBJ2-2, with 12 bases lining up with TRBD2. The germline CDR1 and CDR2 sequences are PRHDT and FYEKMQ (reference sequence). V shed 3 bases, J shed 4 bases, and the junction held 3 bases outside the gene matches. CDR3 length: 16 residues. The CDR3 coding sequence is TGTGCCAGCAGCTTCCTAGCGGGGGGGTCCACCGGGGAGCTGTTTTTT. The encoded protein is CASSFLAGGSTGELFF.

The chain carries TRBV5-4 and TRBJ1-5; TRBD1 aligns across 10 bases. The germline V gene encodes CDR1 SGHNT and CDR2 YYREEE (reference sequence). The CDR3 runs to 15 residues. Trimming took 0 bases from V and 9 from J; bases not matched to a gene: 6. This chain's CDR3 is CASSLAGQGGGPQHF. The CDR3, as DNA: TGTGCCAGCAGCTTGGCAGGACAGGGGGGTGGGCCCCAGCATTTT.

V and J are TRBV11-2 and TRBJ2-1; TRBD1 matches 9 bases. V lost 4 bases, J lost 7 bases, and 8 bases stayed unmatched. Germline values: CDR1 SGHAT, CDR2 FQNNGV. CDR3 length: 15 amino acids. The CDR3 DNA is TGTGCCAGCAGCTCCCAACAGGGGGCCTTGAATGAGCAGTTCTTC. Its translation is CASSSQQGALNEQFF.

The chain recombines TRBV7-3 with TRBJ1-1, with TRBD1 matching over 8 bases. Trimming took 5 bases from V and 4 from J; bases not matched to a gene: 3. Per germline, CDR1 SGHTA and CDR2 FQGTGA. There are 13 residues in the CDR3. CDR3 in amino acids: CASSEQGGTEAFF. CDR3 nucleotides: TGTGCCAGCAGCGAACAGGGGGGCACTGAAGCTTTCTTT.

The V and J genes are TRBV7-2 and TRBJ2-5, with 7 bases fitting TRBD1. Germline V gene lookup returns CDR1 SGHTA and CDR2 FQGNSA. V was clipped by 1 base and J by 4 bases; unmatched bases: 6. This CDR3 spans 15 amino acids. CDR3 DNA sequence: TGTGCCAGCAGCTTAGGGCGCAGGGGGTTAGAGACCCAGTACTTC. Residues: CASSLGRRGLETQYF.

As DNA, the CDR3 is TGTGCCAGCAGCCAGACAGGGGGAATGAGAAAACTGTTTTTT. Encoded protein: CASSQTGGMRKLFF. The chain uses TRBV5-8 and TRBJ1-4; 9 bases are shared with TRBD1. With 4 bases clipped from V and 10 bases from J, the junction kept 8 bases outside the gene matches. This CDR3 comprises 14 residues. The germline V gene has CDR1 SGHTS and CDR2 YDEGEE.

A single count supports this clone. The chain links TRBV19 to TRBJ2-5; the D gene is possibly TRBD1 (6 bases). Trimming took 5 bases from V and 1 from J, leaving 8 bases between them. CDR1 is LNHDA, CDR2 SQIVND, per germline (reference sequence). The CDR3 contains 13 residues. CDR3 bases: TGTGCCAGTAGTGGGACAAGCCAAGAGACCCAGTACTTC. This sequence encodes CASSGTSQETQYF. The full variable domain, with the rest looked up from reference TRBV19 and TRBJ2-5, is DGGITQSPKYLFRKEGQNVTLSCEQNLNHDAMYWYRQDPGQGLRLIYYSQIVNDFQKGDIAEGYSVSREKKESFPLTVTSAQKNPTAFYLCASSGTSQETQYFGPGTRLLVL.

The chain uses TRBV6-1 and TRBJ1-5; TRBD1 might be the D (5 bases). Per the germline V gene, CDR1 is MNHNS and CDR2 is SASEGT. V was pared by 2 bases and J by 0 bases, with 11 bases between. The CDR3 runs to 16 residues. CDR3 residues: CASSELDSYSNQPQHF. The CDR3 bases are TGTGCCAGCAGTGAACTCGACAGTTATAGCAATCAGCCCCAGCATTTT.

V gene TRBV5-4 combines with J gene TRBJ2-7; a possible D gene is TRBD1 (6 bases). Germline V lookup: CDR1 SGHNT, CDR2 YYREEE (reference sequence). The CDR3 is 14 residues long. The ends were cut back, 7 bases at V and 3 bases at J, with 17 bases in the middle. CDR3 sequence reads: CASHSQGPGYEQYF. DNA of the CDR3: TGTGCCAGCCATTCACAGGGCCCTGGCTACGAGCAGTACTTC.

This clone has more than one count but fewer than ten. The CDR3 DNA reads TGCGCCAGCAGCCAAGAATCAGGATGGGACTATGGCTACACCTTC. Its protein is CASSQESGWDYGYTF. The chain is built from TRBV4-1 and TRBJ1-2; D remains ambiguous. This CDR3 comprises 15 residues. V dropped 0 bases and J dropped 3 bases, with 11 bases sitting between them. CDR1 MGHRA and CDR2 YSYEKL come from the germline V gene.

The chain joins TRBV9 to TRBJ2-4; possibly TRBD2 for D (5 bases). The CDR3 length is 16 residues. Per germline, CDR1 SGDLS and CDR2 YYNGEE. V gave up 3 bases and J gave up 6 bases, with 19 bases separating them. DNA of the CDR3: TGTGCCAGCAGCGCAGGACTTATGGAAAATAGAAACATTCAGTACTTC. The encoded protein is CASSAGLMENRNIQYF.

The CDR3 DNA reads as TGCGCCAGCAGCCGGGGACGGGGGACCAACACAGATACGCAGTATTTT. It codes for CASSRGRGTNTDTQYF. The rearrangement joins TRBV5-1 to TRBJ2-3; possible D gene TRBD2, 6 bases. Germline CDR1 reads SGHRS; CDR2 reads YFSETQ. Trimming shortened V by 4 bases and J by 2 bases, and 17 bases separated the two germline ends. This CDR3 is built from 16 residues.

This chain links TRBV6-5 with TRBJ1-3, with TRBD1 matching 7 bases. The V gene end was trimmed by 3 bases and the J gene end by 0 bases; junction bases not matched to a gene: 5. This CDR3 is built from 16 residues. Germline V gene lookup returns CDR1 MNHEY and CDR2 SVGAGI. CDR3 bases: TGTGCCAGCAGTTATTCCAGGGGGAACTCTGGAAACACCATATATTTT. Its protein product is CASSYSRGNSGNTIYF.

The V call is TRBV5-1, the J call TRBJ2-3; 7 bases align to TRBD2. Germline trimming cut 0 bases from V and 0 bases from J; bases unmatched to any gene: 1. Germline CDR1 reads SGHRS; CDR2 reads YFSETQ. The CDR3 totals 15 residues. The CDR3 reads CASSLGGGSTDTQYF. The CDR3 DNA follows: TGCGCCAGCAGCTTGGGGGGAGGGAGCACAGATACGCAGTATTTT.

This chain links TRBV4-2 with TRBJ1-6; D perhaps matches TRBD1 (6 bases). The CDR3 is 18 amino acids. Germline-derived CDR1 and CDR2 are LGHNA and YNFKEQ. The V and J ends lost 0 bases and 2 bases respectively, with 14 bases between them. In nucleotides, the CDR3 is TGTGCCAGCAGCCAAGATCCTGTGGGGGACACCTATAATTCACCCCTCCACTTT. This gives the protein CASSQDPVGDTYNSPLHF.

CDR3 loop: CASSPLGGSTDTQYF. The DNA for the CDR3 is TGTGCCAGCAGCCCCTTGGGGGGGAGCACAGATACGCAGTATTTT. The V call is TRBV7-9, the J call TRBJ2-3, with 7 bases fitting TRBD2. Germline CDR1 and CDR2: SEHNR and FQNEAQ (reference sequence). V gave up 5 bases and J gave up 0 bases; unmatched junction bases: 5. The CDR3 covers 15 residues.

CDR3 amino acids: CASSLAGGYYEQYV. Written as DNA, the CDR3 is TGTGCCAGCTCACTCGCGGGCGGATACTACGAGCAGTACGTC. The chain joins TRBV18 to TRBJ2-7; possible D gene TRBD2, 5 bases. The CDR3 has 14 residues. The V end was cut by 4 bases, the J end by 3 bases, with 13 bases between. CDR1 is KGHSH, CDR2 LQKENI, per germline.